This section outlines one T cell receptor (beta chain) sequence together with its context. The data originate from a study of blood T cell repertoires in COVID-19. In the study overall: Sources were T cells, B-cell-depleted T cells, or PBMCs; the material itself was cDNA or gDNA.

The repertoire was sequenced with immunoSEQ multiplex PCR; TCRdb's copy has only in-frame clones and lacks some. The sample carries 110,000 to 150,000 clones, over 70% recorded once. Germline V gene lookup returns CDR1 SGHDT and CDR2 YYEEEE. The CDR3 extends over 19 amino acids. Unmatched junction bases numbered 14, after V lost 4 bases and J lost 1 base. The receptor's source is a woman aged 55-75 years with acute or convalescent COVID-19. Sequencing input: peripheral blood. This chain links TRBV5-6 with TRBJ2-6; 7 bases are shared with TRBD1. The CDR3: CASSPGTAALRSGANVLTF. DNA of the CDR3: TGTGCCAGCAGCCCCGGGACAGCGGCGCTTCGATCTGGGGCCAACGTCCTGACTTTC.